This entry is about one TCR beta chain. Its antigen is not known. These data come from a study of T cell responses to AZD1222 COVID-19 vaccine. Findings and caveats of the study: Recipients of two AZD1222 doses showed rising Spike-specific TCR breadth and depth.

TCRdb's copy holds only in-frame clones and misses some; the assay was immunoSEQ multiplex PCR. The sample has fewer than 110,000 clones; roughly 86% are singletons. The TCR originated in an adult in good health. The sample was peripheral blood, taken on day 0 of AZD1222 vaccination.

The DNA for the CDR3 is TGTGCCAGCAGTTTCGGGATTTTCACTGAAGCTTTCTTT. Translated, it gives CASSFGIFTEAFF. The chain is built from TRBV27 and TRBJ1-1; D remains ambiguous. Germline-derived CDR1 and CDR2 are MNHEY and SMNVEV (reference sequence). V was clipped by 3 bases and J by 4 bases, with 9 bases between them. This CDR3 has 13 residues.